The next 25 T cell receptor beta chains were all read from a single sample in a study of blood T cell repertoires in COVID-19. Here immunoSEQ multiplex PCR was the method, and the copy in TCRdb shows in-frame clones only, minus some. The sample lists roughly 58,000 clones; less than 85% were seen once. Sequenced material: peripheral blood. Source of these receptors: a man between 70 and 80 years old with active COVID-19.

The chain couples TRBV14 to TRBJ2-5; TRBD2 is a possible D gene (6 bases). The CDR3 has 17 residues. Germline V gene sequence: CDR1 SGHDN, CDR2 FVKESK. The V and J ends lost 3 bases and 4 bases respectively, with 21 bases between them. CDR3 nucleotide sequence: TGTGCCAGCAGCCAGTTAGGGACGGGGGATCTTCGAGAGACCCAGTACTTC. Translated, it gives CASSQLGTGDLRETQYF.

The V call is TRBV11-2, the J call TRBJ2-7, with TRBD2 identical over 7 bases. The junction had 8 bases not matched to a gene; V was cut back by 7 bases and J by 2 bases. CDR1 and CDR2 (germline): SGHAT, FQNNGV. The CDR3 extends over 14 amino acids. The CDR3, as DNA: TGTGCCAGCACCGCGGTCGCGGGAGCCTACGAGCAGTACTTC. It encodes CASTAVAGAYEQYF. Filled out from reference TRBV11-2 and TRBJ2-7, the complete variable domain reads EAGVAQSPRYKIIEKRQSVAFWCNPISGHATLYWYQQILGQGPKLLIQFQNNGVVDDSQLPKDRFSAERLKGVDSTLKIQPAKLEDSAVYLCASTAVAGAYEQYFGPGTRLTVT.

The J gene is TRBJ1-1, the V gene TRBV5-4; TRBD1 matches 10 bases. The CDR3 is 17 residues long. Germline CDR1 SGHNT, CDR2 YYREEE (reference sequence). Losses at the gene ends were 4 bases for V and 5 bases for J; bases not matched to a gene: 14. The DNA of the CDR3 is TGTGCCAGCAGCGCCCGGGACAGGGGACGAGAGGGAACTGAAGCTTTCTTT. Translating it yields CASSARDRGREGTEAFF. The whole variable domain, remainder taken from reference TRBV5-4 and TRBJ1-1, is ETGVTQSPTHLIKTRGQQVTLRCSSQSGHNTVSWYQQALGQGPQFIFQYYREEENGRGNFPPRFSGLQFPNYSSELNVNALELDDSALYLCASSARDRGREGTEAFFGQGTRLTVV.

This rearrangement joins TRBV30 to TRBJ2-2; 13 positions match TRBD2. Germline assignment: CDR1 GTSNPN and CDR2 SVGIG (reference sequence). Losses at the gene ends were 2 bases for V and 8 bases for J; bases not matched to a gene: 8. There are 16 residues in the CDR3. This CDR3 is CAWSPSGLAGEGELFF. DNA of the CDR3: TGTGCCTGGAGTCCTTCCGGACTAGCGGGAGAGGGGGAGCTGTTTTTT.

In this sample, this clone turned up a few times. This chain links TRBV30 with TRBJ2-1; 11 nucleotides agree with TRBD2. This CDR3 is built from 15 residues. With 5 bases clipped from V and 7 bases from J, the junction kept 10 bases outside the gene matches. Germline V gene sequence: CDR1 GTSNPN, CDR2 SVGIG (reference sequence). CDR3 region: CAWGIAGGPRNEQFF. CDR3 in DNA: TGTGCCTGGGGTATAGCGGGAGGGCCGCGAAATGAGCAGTTCTTC.

The chain carries TRBV6-5 and TRBJ1-2, with 9 positions matching TRBD1. Germline CDR1 reads MNHEY; CDR2 reads SVGAGI. V gave up 4 bases and J gave up 4 bases; unmatched junction bases: 4. CDR3 length: 14 amino acids. The CDR3 protein is CASSSEDRGYGYTF. CDR3 nucleotides: TGTGCCAGCAGTTCAGAGGACAGGGGCTATGGCTACACCTTC.

The CDR3 is CASKGSAPSTQYF. The CDR3, as DNA: TGTGCCAGCAAAGGTAGCGCCCCCTCCACGCAGTATTTT. The gene calls are TRBV28 and TRBJ2-3; the D gene is possibly TRBD2 (5 bases). This CDR3 region has 13 residues. The germline V gene encodes CDR1 MDHEN and CDR2 SYDVKM. V shed 7 bases and J shed 9 bases, with 17 bases lying between them.

The CDR3 region has the DNA TGTGCCAGCAGCTTAGGCGGGCACAGCCAGTATCAGCCCCAGCATTTT. Protein sequence: CASSLGGHSQYQPQHF. The chain combines TRBV11-2 with TRBJ1-5; D remains ambiguous. Looked up from germline, CDR1 is SGHAT and CDR2 is FQNNGV. Trimming removed 1 base from V and 5 bases from J, with 15 bases in between. The CDR3 is made up of 16 amino acids.

V usage is TRBV19 and J usage is TRBJ1-2; D unresolved. CDR3 length: 14 amino acids. Deletions cut 1 base from V and 3 bases from J, with 9 bases between. CDR1 is LNHDA and CDR2 is SQIVND in the germline V gene (reference sequence). CDR3 amino acids: CASSIVRLHYGYTF. The CDR3 DNA follows: TGTGCCAGTAGTATAGTACGACTGCACTATGGCTACACCTTC.

Details on this clone: The identical CDR3 is also encoded by other nucleotide sequences in the sample. V gene TRBV7-2 combines with J gene TRBJ2-7; 8 positions match TRBD2. The ends lost 4 bases at V and 3 bases at J; junction bases unmatched: 2. The germline V gene has CDR1 SGHTA and CDR2 FQGNSA. This CDR3 contains 13 residues. Here the CDR3 DNA reads TGTGCCAGCAGCTCCACTAGCGGCTACGAGCAGTACTTC. This translates into CASSSTSGYEQYF.

The chain has TRBV28 and TRBJ2-7, with 10 bases lining up with TRBD1. This CDR3 spans 15 amino acids. Germline V lookup: CDR1 MDHEN, CDR2 SYDVKM. The V gene end was trimmed by 8 bases and the J gene end by 6 bases; junction bases not matched to a gene: 13. CDR3 in DNA: TGTGCCAGCCGAACTACCGGGACAGGGGTTCTCGAGCAGTACTTC. Protein product: CASRTTGTGVLEQYF.

The chain recombines TRBV24-1 with TRBJ2-1; 8 bases match TRBD2. V lost 2 bases, J lost 6 bases, and 11 bases stayed unmatched. CDR3 length: 17 amino acids. Germline V gene sequence: CDR1 KGHDR, CDR2 SFDVKD. The CDR3 sequence: CATSDSGRAGETNEQFF. In nucleotides, the CDR3 is TGTGCCACCAGTGATTCGGGGCGAGCGGGAGAAACCAATGAGCAGTTCTTC.

The chain joins TRBV5-6 to TRBJ2-3; 7 bases match TRBD2. The V and J ends lost 3 bases and 1 base, in that order; junction bases with no gene match: 8. The germline CDR1 and CDR2 sequences are SGHDT and YYEEEE. The CDR3 length is 16 residues. The CDR3: CASSSSRDYGTDTQYF. The CDR3 DNA reads TGTGCCAGCAGCTCAAGCCGGGACTACGGCACAGATACGCAGTATTTT.

This chain joins TRBV10-3 and TRBJ2-3, with 13 bases identical to TRBD2. The germline V gene encodes CDR1 ENHRY and CDR2 SYGVKD. J was trimmed by 1 base and V by 4 bases; bases with no gene match: 2. The CDR3 spans 16 residues. The CDR3 sequence: CAISGGTSGGTDTQYF. The DNA of the CDR3 is TGTGCCATCAGTGGGGGGACTAGCGGGGGCACAGATACGCAGTATTTT.

This rearrangement joins TRBV6-5 to TRBJ1-2; TRBD1 agrees at 11 bases. This CDR3 comprises 16 residues. CDR1 is MNHEY and CDR2 is SVGAGI in the germline V gene. J gave up 6 bases and V 4 bases, and 10 bases lay outside the gene matches. The chain's CDR3 is CASSSTGQGAVNGYTF. CDR3 coding DNA: TGTGCCAGCAGTTCCACCGGACAGGGGGCGGTTAATGGCTACACCTTC.

The chain carries TRBV10-3 and TRBJ2-7, with 10 bases matching TRBD1. CDR1 is ENHRY, CDR2 SYGVKD, per germline. This CDR3 region has 14 residues. V dropped 10 bases and J dropped 5; count of bases not matched to a gene: 11. The chain's CDR3 is CATNRDRGFDEQYF. DNA for the CDR3: TGTGCCACAAACCGGGACAGGGGTTTCGACGAGCAGTACTTC.

The V and J genes are TRBV19 and TRBJ2-2; tentative D call: TRBD2 (6 bases). Germline values: CDR1 LNHDA, CDR2 SQIVND (reference sequence). The V end lost 6 bases, the J end lost 5 bases, and 10 bases lay between the germline ends. The CDR3 contains 13 residues. This CDR3 is CASSARGTGELFF. The DNA for the CDR3 is TGTGCCAGTAGCGCCCGGGGGACCGGGGAGCTGTTTTTT.

The chain links TRBV5-1 to TRBJ2-7; D gene uncertain. Germline-derived CDR1 and CDR2 are SGHRS and YFSETQ. CDR3 length: 12 amino acids. The V end was cut by 0 bases, the J end by 3 bases, with 4 bases between. CDR3 sequence: CASSLDNYEQYF. In DNA, the CDR3 is TGCGCCAGCAGCTTGGATAACTACGAGCAGTACTTC.

The chain employs TRBV7-2 and TRBJ2-2, with D tentatively TRBD2 (7 bases). Looked up from germline, CDR1 is SGHTA and CDR2 is FQGNSA. Between the trimmed V and J ends, which lost 5 bases and 5 bases, there was a span of 15 bases. The CDR3 contains 15 residues. The CDR3 DNA reads TGTGCCAGCAGCGAGAGCAGGGGAGGGACCGGGGAGCTGTTTTTT. Translation gives CASSESRGGTGELFF. Full variable domain (missing parts from reference TRBV7-2 and TRBJ2-2): GAGVSQSPSNKVTEKGKDVELRCDPISGHTALYWYRQSLGQGLEFLIYFQGNSAPDKSGLPSDRFSAERTGGSVSTLTIQRTQQEDSAVYLCASSESRGGTGELFFGEGSRLTVL.

V gene TRBV5-5 combines with J gene TRBJ2-1, with 14 nucleotides matching TRBD2. The trim removed 5 bases at V and 8 bases at J, leaving 9 bases unmatched. The CDR3 length is 16 residues. Germline V gives CDR1 SGHKS, CDR2 YYEKEE (reference sequence). The CDR3 sequence is CASSFRLAGGGDEQFF. DNA of the CDR3: TGTGCCAGCAGTTTTAGACTAGCGGGAGGGGGTGATGAGCAGTTCTTC.

J is TRBJ2-5 and V is TRBV14; TRBD2 is a possible D gene (5 bases). V was clipped by 1 base and J by 7 bases, with 13 bases between them. The CDR3 has 14 amino acids. Germline CDR1 SGHDN, CDR2 FVKESK. DNA for the CDR3: TGTGCCAGCAGCCAAGTTACGGGAAGCGGGACCCAGTACTTC. Translation: CASSQVTGSGTQYF.

V and J are TRBV6-4 and TRBJ1-1; TRBD1 might be the D (6 bases). The V and J ends lost 6 bases and 2 bases respectively, with 10 bases between them. Germline V gene data show CDR1 as MRHNA and CDR2 as SNTAGT. This CDR3 is 13 amino acids long. The CDR3 coding sequence is TGTGCCAGCAGCGTGGACAGAAACACTGAAGCTTTCTTT. Translating it yields CASSVDRNTEAFF.

The chain uses TRBV6-2 or TRBV6-3 and TRBJ2-1, with TRBD1 matching 7 bases. Per germline, CDR1 MNHEY and CDR2 SVGEGT. The CDR3 spans 15 residues. V lost 5 bases and J lost 4; bases outside the gene matches: 8. The CDR3 DNA sequence: TGTGCCAGCAGTCTCCGGGACAGAGAATACAATGAGCAGTTCTTC. Protein product: CASSLRDREYNEQFF.

This chain joins TRBV27 and TRBJ2-1, with 11 bases matching TRBD1. This CDR3 is 14 amino acids long. Germline CDR1 MNHEY, CDR2 SMNVEV (reference sequence). V lost 5 bases and J lost 8; bases outside the gene matches: 5. The CDR3 DNA follows: TGTGCCAGCAGTGCCGGGACAGGGGGTTATGAGCAGTTCTTC. Translating gives CASSAGTGGYEQFF.

The CDR3, as DNA: TGTGCCAGCCGGGCGGCTAGCGGGAGAGATACGCAGTATTTT. Protein: CASRAASGRDTQYF. V is TRBV7-2 and J is TRBJ2-3, with TRBD2 matching 10 bases. The V gene's germline CDR1 is SGHTA and CDR2 FQGNSA. The CDR3 has 14 residues. V was pared by 8 bases and J by 5 bases, with 7 bases of the junction left unmatched.